This is a list of T cell receptor beta chains from one sample in a study of blood T cell repertoires in COVID-19. TCRdb keeps only in-frame clones here, not all; method: immunoSEQ multiplex PCR. The profile shows around 190,000 clones, approximately 91% of them singletons. Specimen: peripheral blood. The receptors derive from a man aged 50 to 60 with COVID-19, enrolled during active disease. Both conserved end residues are part of each CDR3. D genes are given only for firm matches. Some rows have no size entry. The others give once, few or many, or a class for an expanded clone.

D | size | J | V | DNA | CDR3
NA | NA | TRBJ1-2 | TRBV28 | TGTGCCAGCAGGGGAGGGTTGGAAAACTATGGCTACACCTTC | CASRGGLENYGYTF
TRBD2 | NA | TRBJ2-7 | TRBV24-1 | TGTGCCACCAGTGATCCACCAATTAGCGGGAGGGGCCTTACCTACGAGCAGTACTTC | CATSDPPISGRGLTYEQYF
NA | NA | TRBJ2-4 | TRBV14 | TGTGCCAGCAGGGAGGGGGCGGCAACACTAGCCAAAAACATTCAGTACTTC | CASREGAATLAKNIQYF
TRBD2 | NA | TRBJ2-7 | TRBV27 | TGTGCCAGCAGTCAGACTAGCGGGGGGCCTCCCGAGCAGTACTTC | CASSQTSGGPPEQYF
TRBD1 | NA | TRBJ1-3 | TRBV3-1/TRBV3-2 | TGTGCCAGCAGCCAGACAGGGAACTCTGGAAACACCATATATTTT | CASSQTGNSGNTIYF
TRBD1 | NA | TRBJ2-3 | TRBV6-5 | TGTGCCAGCAGGCACCAGGGGGCGCCGGGAGATACGCAGTATTTT | CASRHQGAPGDTQYF
TRBD2 | NA | TRBJ2-3 | TRBV7-2 | TGTGCCAGCAGCTTAGCGGGGCTAGCGGGGCCCCGGACCACAGATACGCAGTATTTT | CASSLAGLAGPRTTDTQYF
NA | NA | TRBJ2-3 | TRBV5-4 | TGTGCCAGCAGCTTGGTTTCTAACACAGATACGCAGTATTTT | CASSLVSNTDTQYF
NA | NA | TRBJ1-1 | TRBV5-1 | TGCGCCAGCAGGATCACTGGACAGCCTAAAAAGACTGAAGCTTTCTTT | CASRITGQPKKTEAFF
NA | NA | TRBJ1-2 | TRBV6-6 | TGTGCCAGCAGTACGGAGGGGACCGGCTACACCTTC | CASSTEGTGYTF
NA | once | TRBJ2-5 | TRBV9 | TGTGCCAGCAGCGGAGCAGTAGGGCTTCGGGGGACCCAGTACTTC | CASSGAVGLRGTQYF
NA | NA | TRBJ1-2 | TRBV28 | TGTGCCAGCAGTTTAGCCGCAGGGATCTATGGCTACACCTTC | CASSLAAGIYGYTF
NA | NA | TRBJ2-5 | TRBV4-1 | TGCGCCAGCAGCCGCGAGGCGGGGCCCCAAGAGACCCAGTACTTC | CASSREAGPQETQYF
TRBD1 | NA | TRBJ1-1 | TRBV6-2/TRBV6-3 | TGTGCCAGCAGTTGGAGACAGGGGCGAACTGAAGCTTTCTTT | CASSWRQGRTEAFF
TRBD2 | NA | TRBJ2-7 | TRBV6-6 | TGTGCCAGCACCCTAGCGGGGGCTCGGGAGCAGTACTTC | CASTLAGAREQYF
NA | NA | TRBJ1-1 | TRBV6-2/TRBV6-3 | TGTGCCAGCAGTGAGACAGGTTGGAACACTGAAGCTTTCTTT | CASSETGWNTEAFF
NA | once | TRBJ2-2 | TRBV2 | TGTGCCAGCATGATCCCTCCGGCCGGGGAGCTGTTTTTT | CASMIPPAGELFF
NA | few | TRBJ2-7 | TRBV6-1 | TGTGCCAGCAGTGAAGCGCGGGCGGACTACGAGCAGTACTTC | CASSEARADYEQYF
TRBD1 | NA | TRBJ2-1 | TRBV6-5 | TGTGCCAGCAGTTACGGGACAGTAAGCTCCTACAATGAGCAGTTCTTC | CASSYGTVSSYNEQFF
TRBD1 | NA | TRBJ2-7 | TRBV29-1 | TGCAGCGTTGGGGACAGGGCTTACTACGAGCAGTACTTC | CSVGDRAYYEQYF
TRBD1 | NA | TRBJ1-1 | TRBV2 | TGTGCCAGCAGTTTACAGGGGGCCCCGAACACTGAAGCTTTCTTT | CASSLQGAPNTEAFF
TRBD1 | NA | TRBJ1-1 | TRBV27 | TGTGCCAGCAGAAGGATGACAGGGGGGTTCACTGAAGCTTTCTTT | CASRRMTGGFTEAFF
NA | NA | TRBJ2-5 | TRBV6-6 | TGTGCCAGCACCCCACAGGGATCCGGCGAGACCCAGTACTTC | CASTPQGSGETQYF
NA | NA | TRBJ2-3 | TRBV29-1 | TGCAGCGTTGGGTCGCTAGCGCAGAGCACAGATACGCAGTATTTT | CSVGSLAQSTDTQYF
TRBD1 | few | TRBJ1-5 | TRBV28 | TGTGCCAGCAGTTTGTACCGGGCAGGGGGCGTTAATAGCAATCAGCCCCAGCATTTT | CASSLYRAGGVNSNQPQHF
TRBD1 | NA | TRBJ1-6 | TRBV2 | TGTGCCAGCGGACAGGGGAATTCACCCCTCCACTTT | CASGQGNSPLHF
TRBD1 | NA | TRBJ2-1 | TRBV5-6 | TGTGCCAGCAGCATGGGACAGTACGATGAGCAGTTCTTC | CASSMGQYDEQFF
NA | NA | TRBJ1-3 | TRBV6-5 | TGTGCCAGCAGACGGGACAAATCTGGAAACACCATATATTTT | CASRRDKSGNTIYF
NA | NA | TRBJ1-1 | TRBV18 | TGTGCCAGCTCACCAACAGGAGACACTGAAGCTTTCTTT | CASSPTGDTEAFF